This T cell receptor (beta chain) was retrieved from a study of shared clonotypes between healthy human individuals. The CDR3 is 15 amino acids. In germline, CDR1 is MNHEY, CDR2 SMNVEV (reference sequence). Germline trimming cut 6 bases from V and 4 bases from J; bases unmatched to any gene: 8. Study-wide findings and caveats: In this cohort, only blood was sampled, and tissue repertoires likely differ. Sorted-subset sequencing, rarefaction showed, was incomplete despite large depth.

Some clones are missing from TCRdb's copy, which holds only in-frame ones; the method was immunoSEQ multiplex PCR. The sample lists under 1 million clones; around 96% were seen once. The naive CD8 fraction comprised CD45RO-negative cells positively selected for CCR7 and excluded terminally differentiated effector memory CD45RA+ cells. Concerning this clone: Its antigen is unidentified.

Sequenced: naive CD8+ T cells sorted from blood. The V and J genes are TRBV27 and TRBJ1-5; TRBD1 matches at 8 bases. The TCR originated in a man aged 25 to 45 in good health. The CDR3 DNA reads TGTGCCAGCAGCCCGGGACAGGTATTAAATCAGCCCCAGCATTTT. As protein: CASSPGQVLNQPQHF.